A single sample gave rise to the 4 T cell receptor beta chains below, sequenced in a study of T cell responses to AZD1222 COVID-19 vaccine. Sequencing used immunoSEQ multiplex PCR; TCRdb keeps in-frame clones, though not all of them. The profile shows approximately 100,000 clones, approximately 91% of them singletons. The input for sequencing was peripheral blood, taken on day 0 of AZD1222 vaccination. Receptors were obtained from an adult in good health.

The V call is TRBV7-2, the J call TRBJ2-5, with D tentatively TRBD1 or TRBD2 (6 bases each). V lost 5 bases and J 5 bases, leaving 15 bases between the germline ends. Per germline, CDR1 SGHTA and CDR2 FQGNSA. This CDR3 region has 14 residues. As DNA, the CDR3 is TGTGCCAGCAGCCTATCCACAGGGAGGGAGACCCAGTACTTC. Amino acids: CASSLSTGRETQYF.

The CDR3 loop is CASSSGQGENTIYF. The CDR3 region has the DNA TGTGCCAGTAGTAGCGGACAGGGCGAAAACACCATATATTTT. The gene calls are TRBV19 and TRBJ1-3; 8 bases agree with TRBD1. CDR3 length equals 14 residues. V shed 4 bases, J shed 6 bases, and the junction held 5 bases outside the gene matches. From germline, CDR1 is LNHDA and CDR2 SQIVND (reference sequence).

V and J are TRBV29-1 and TRBJ1-1; TRBD1 aligns across 7 bases. Germline V gives CDR1 SQVTM, CDR2 ANQGSEA. The CDR3 totals 13 residues. After removal of 8 bases from V and 1 base from J, the junction contained 7 bases not matched to a gene. The CDR3 sequence: CSSDRAQNTEAFF. CDR3 nucleotide sequence: TGCAGCTCCGACAGGGCCCAGAACACTGAAGCTTTCTTT.

The chain couples TRBV5-1 to TRBJ1-1; possible D gene TRBD1, 5 bases. Between the trimmed V and J ends, which lost 7 bases and 4 bases, there was a span of 14 bases. CDR3 length equals 13 residues. Germline-derived CDR1 and CDR2 are SGHRS and YFSETQ. The CDR3 sequence is CASGEPGATEAFF. In DNA form, the CDR3 reads TGCGCCAGCGGCGAACCCGGGGCCACTGAAGCTTTCTTT.